A selection of T cell receptor beta chains follows, all from one sample in a study of blood T cell repertoires in COVID-19. Clones were read by immunoSEQ multiplex PCR, and TCRdb kept only the in-frame ones, dropping some. The table has about 320,000 clones, over 80% seen once. The sample was PBMCs or T cells enriched from blood (not recorded which). The receptor set was obtained from a man aged 25-45 years who had recovered from COVID-19. CDR3s leave out the opening cysteine and the closing phenylalanine or tryptophan. Some rows have no size entry. The others give once, few or many, or a class for an expanded clone.

>NA|TRBJ2-1|13|TRBV3-1/TRBV3-2
ASSQGWARVNEQF
>NA|TRBJ2-3|14|TRBV7-9
ASSFLTSESTDTQY
>NA|TRBJ2-1|9|TRBV2
ASSEDYEQF
>NA|TRBJ2-3|12|TRBV13
ASSLERGGDTQY
>NA|TRBJ2-3|15|TRBV24-1
ATSDLQTGLGADTQY
>NA|TRBJ2-1|11|TRBV6-5
ASSTGSYNEQF
>NA|TRBJ1-1|12|TRBV10-2
ASSEQGSRAEAF
>NA|TRBJ2-1|13|TRBV18
ASSPAASSYNEQF
>NA|TRBJ1-5|14|TRBV29-1
SANRDRGFGNQPQH
>NA|TRBJ2-1|13|TRBV29-1
SVVGGLRNYNEQF
>NA|TRBJ1-2|15|TRBV4-1
ASSQPPGQMKNYGYT
>NA|TRBJ2-1|14|TRBV7-3
ASSLSLAGGYNEQF
>NA|TRBJ2-7|13|TRBV19
ASSMGGDRAYEQY
>NA|TRBJ1-3|14|TRBV5-5
ASSLHRQNSGNTIY
>NA|TRBJ1-2|13|TRBV5-1
ASSPGPVNNYGYT
>once|TRBJ1-1|11|TRBV5-5
ASSFPGQPEAF
>NA|TRBJ2-5|16|TRBV5-6
ASSLALGQGRGWETQY
>NA|TRBJ2-2|14|TRBV27
ASTRTGEINTGELF
>NA|TRBJ1-1|13|TRBV27
ASSFLGTGDTEAF
>NA|TRBJ1-2|13|TRBV6-5
ASSYWQNFFYGYT
>NA|TRBJ2-5|13|TRBV11-1
ASSLEGLIQETQY
>NA|TRBJ1-5|11|TRBV6-1
ASSEAERQPQH
>NA|TRBJ1-1|10|TRBV5-8
ASSPDRHEAF
>NA|TRBJ2-3|12|TRBV11-2
ASGGGQHTDTQY
>NA|TRBJ1-3|12|TRBV2
ASSEGASGNTIY
>NA|TRBJ1-2|11|TRBV7-2
ASSFGTGYGYT
>NA|TRBJ2-3|14|TRBV13
ASSLGLAGNTDTQY
>NA|TRBJ2-7|13|TRBV24-1
ATSDPRTDSYEQY
>NA|TRBJ1-1|12|TRBV29-1
SVRGLTGGTEAF
>NA|TRBJ2-3|12|TRBV10-1
ASSGAGVSDTQY
>NA|TRBJ1-5|11|TRBV2
ASRSQENQPQH
>NA|TRBJ2-3|13|TRBV7-9
ASSLVGTLTDTQY
>NA|TRBJ2-7|14|TRBV15
ATSREVGTGGDEQY
>NA|TRBJ2-1|12|TRBV9
ASSVGTGANEQF
>NA|TRBJ1-3|15|TRBV30
AWSVVTTRTGRNTIY
>once|TRBJ1-2|13|TRBV5-8
ASSLAPDRDYGYT
>NA|TRBJ2-7|13|TRBV19
ASSTKIGTGTEQY
>NA|TRBJ1-5|14|TRBV12-2
ASRLWKEPGGQPQH
>NA|TRBJ2-5|14|TRBV19
ASSIGWAGVVETQY
>NA|TRBJ1-4|13|TRBV6-5
ASSRNRGADEKLF
>NA|TRBJ2-2|12|TRBV7-6
ASSRTVLGGELF
>NA|TRBJ1-5|12|TRBV3-1/TRBV3-2
ASSPDSSNQPQH
>few|TRBJ1-4|12|TRBV29-1
SVKGQQSNEKLF
>NA|TRBJ2-4|11|TRBV7-9
ASSFEPGNIQY
>NA|TRBJ1-1|14|TRBV14
ASSQVVGDGGTEAF
>NA|TRBJ1-3|15|TRBV18
ASSPKDKGTGRNTIY
>NA|TRBJ1-6|11|TRBV10-3
AISEDFGSPLH
>NA|TRBJ2-3|11|TRBV5-1
ASSGQGPDTQY
>NA|TRBJ2-3|15|TRBV5-1
ASSLEGSGSSPDTQY
>once|TRBJ1-1|10|TRBV11-2
ASRITRGEAF
>NA|TRBJ1-6|12|TRBV18
ASSQQDYNSPLH
>once|TRBJ1-2|12|TRBV5-1
ASSLSDMPYGYT
>NA|TRBJ1-4|13|TRBV28
ASSLGTGTNEKLF
>NA|TRBJ1-2|12|TRBV5-6
ASSLGPTNYGYT
>NA|TRBJ1-1|13|TRBV6-5
ASSYSGTGGTEAF
>NA|TRBJ1-5|12|TRBV6-2/TRBV6-3
ASSLDRDGQPQH
>NA|TRBJ2-5|13|TRBV10-1
ASSDPGQREETQY
>NA|TRBJ1-1|12|TRBV15
ATSRETGREVVF
>once|TRBJ2-7|12|TRBV4-1
ASSLADSHYEQY
>NA|TRBJ2-1|10|TRBV6-5
ASSYRRDEQF